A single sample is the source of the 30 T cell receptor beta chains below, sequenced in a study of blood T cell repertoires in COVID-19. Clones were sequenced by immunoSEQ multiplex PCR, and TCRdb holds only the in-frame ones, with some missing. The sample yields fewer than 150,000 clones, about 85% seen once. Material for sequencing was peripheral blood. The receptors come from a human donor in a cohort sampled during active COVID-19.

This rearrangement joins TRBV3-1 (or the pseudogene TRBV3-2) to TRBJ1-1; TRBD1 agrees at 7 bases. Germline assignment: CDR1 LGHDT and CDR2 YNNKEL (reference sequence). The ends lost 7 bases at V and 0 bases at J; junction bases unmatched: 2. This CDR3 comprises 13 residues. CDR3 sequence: CASNRGMNTEAFF. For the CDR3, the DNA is TGTGCCAGCAACAGGGGAATGAACACTGAAGCTTTCTTT.

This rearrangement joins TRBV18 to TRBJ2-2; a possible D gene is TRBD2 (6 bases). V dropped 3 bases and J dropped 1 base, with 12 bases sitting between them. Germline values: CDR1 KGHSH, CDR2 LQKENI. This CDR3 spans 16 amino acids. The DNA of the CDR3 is TGTGCCAGCTCACCTCTCGGGACTCGGAACACCGGGGAGCTGTTTTTT. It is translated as CASSPLGTRNTGELFF.

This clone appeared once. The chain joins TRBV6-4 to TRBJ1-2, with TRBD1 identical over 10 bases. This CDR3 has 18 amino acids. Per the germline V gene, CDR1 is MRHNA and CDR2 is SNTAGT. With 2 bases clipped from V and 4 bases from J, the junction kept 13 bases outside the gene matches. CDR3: CASSDGRDRGSDLYGYTF. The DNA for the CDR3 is TGTGCCAGCAGTGACGGTAGGGACAGGGGATCCGACCTCTATGGCTACACCTTC.

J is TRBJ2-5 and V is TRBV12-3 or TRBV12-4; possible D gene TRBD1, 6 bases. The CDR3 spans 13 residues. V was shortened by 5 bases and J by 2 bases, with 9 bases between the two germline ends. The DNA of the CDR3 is TGTGCCAGCAGTGGGGGACAACAAGAGACCCAGTACTTC. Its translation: CASSGGQQETQYF.

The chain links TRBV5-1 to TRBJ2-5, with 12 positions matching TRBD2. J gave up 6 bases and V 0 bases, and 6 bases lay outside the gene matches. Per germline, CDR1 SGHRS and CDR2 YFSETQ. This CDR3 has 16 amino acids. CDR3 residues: CASSLATSGGAKTQYF. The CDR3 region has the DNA TGCGCCAGCAGCTTGGCGACTAGCGGGGGCGCGAAGACCCAGTACTTC. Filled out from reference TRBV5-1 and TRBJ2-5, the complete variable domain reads KAGVTQTPRYLIKTRGQQVTLSCSPISGHRSVSWYQQTPGQGLQFLFEYFSETQRNKGNFPGRFSGRQFSNSRSEMNVSTLELGDSALYLCASSLATSGGAKTQYFGPGTRLLVL.

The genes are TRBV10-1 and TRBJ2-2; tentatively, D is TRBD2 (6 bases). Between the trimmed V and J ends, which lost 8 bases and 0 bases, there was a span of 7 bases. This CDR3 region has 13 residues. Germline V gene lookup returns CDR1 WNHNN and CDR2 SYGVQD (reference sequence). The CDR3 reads CASRGTNTGELFF. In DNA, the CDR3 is TGCGCCAGCCGGGGGACGAACACCGGGGAGCTGTTTTTT.

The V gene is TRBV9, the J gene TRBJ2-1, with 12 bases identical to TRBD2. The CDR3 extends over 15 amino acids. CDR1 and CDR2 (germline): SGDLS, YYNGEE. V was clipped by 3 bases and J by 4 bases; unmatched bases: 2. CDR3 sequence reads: CASSGLAGEYNEQFF. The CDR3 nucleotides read TGTGCCAGCAGCGGACTAGCGGGAGAATACAATGAGCAGTTCTTC.

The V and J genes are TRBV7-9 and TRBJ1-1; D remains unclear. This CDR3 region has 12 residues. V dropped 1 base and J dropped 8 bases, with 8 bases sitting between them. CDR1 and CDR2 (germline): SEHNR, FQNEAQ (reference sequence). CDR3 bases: TGTGCCAGCAGCTTAGATCGGGTAGAAGCTTTCTTT. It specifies CASSLDRVEAFF.

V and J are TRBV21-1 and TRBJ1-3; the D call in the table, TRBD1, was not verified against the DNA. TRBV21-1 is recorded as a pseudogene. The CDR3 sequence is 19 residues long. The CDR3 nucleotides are TGTGCCAGCAGCAAAGCTGGGACAAGCCGTCTCTCGGCTGGAAACACCATATATTTT. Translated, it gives CASSKAGTSRLSAGNTIYF.

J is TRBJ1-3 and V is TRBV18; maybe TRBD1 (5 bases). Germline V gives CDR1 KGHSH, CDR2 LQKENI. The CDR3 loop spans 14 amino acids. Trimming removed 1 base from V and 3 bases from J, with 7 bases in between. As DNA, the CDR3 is TGTGCCAGCTCACCACAGGGGCTTGGAAACACCATATATTTT. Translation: CASSPQGLGNTIYF. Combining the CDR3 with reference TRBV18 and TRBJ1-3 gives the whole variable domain NAGVMQNPRHLVRRRGQEARLRCSPMKGHSHVYWYRQLPEEGLKFMVYLQKENIIDESGMPKERFSAEFPKEGPSILRIQQVVRGDSAAYFCASSPQGLGNTIYFGEGSWLTVV.

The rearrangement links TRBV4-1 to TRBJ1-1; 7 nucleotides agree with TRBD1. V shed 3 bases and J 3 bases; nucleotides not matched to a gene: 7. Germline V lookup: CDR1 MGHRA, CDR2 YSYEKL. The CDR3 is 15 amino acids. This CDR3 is CASSQTGTEYTEAFF. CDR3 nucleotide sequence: TGCGCCAGCAGCCAGACCGGGACAGAGTACACTGAAGCTTTCTTT.

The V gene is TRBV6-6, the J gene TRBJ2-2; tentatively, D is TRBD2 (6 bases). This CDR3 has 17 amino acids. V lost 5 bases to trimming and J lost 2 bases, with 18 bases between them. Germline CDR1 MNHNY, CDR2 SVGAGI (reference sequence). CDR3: CASSPHGAGLNTGELFF. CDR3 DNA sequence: TGTGCCAGCAGTCCCCACGGTGCGGGGCTTAACACCGGGGAGCTGTTTTTT.

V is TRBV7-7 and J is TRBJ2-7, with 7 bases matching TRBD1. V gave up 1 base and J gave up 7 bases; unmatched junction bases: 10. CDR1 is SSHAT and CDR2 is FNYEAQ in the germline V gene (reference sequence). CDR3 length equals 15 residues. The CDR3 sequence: CASSLGAGGSGEQYF. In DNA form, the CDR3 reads TGTGCCAGCAGCTTAGGGGCAGGGGGTTCGGGTGAGCAGTACTTC. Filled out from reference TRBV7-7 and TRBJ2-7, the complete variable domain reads GAGVSQSPRYKVTKRGQDVTLRCDPISSHATLYWYQQALGQGPEFLTYFNYEAQPDKSGLPSDRFSAERPEGSISTLTIQRTEQRDSAMYRCASSLGAGGSGEQYFGPGTRLTVT.

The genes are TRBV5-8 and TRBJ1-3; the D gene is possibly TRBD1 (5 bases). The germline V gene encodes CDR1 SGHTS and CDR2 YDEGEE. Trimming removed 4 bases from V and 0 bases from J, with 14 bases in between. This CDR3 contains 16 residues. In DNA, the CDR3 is TGTGCCAGCAGCCGGCCGGGGGTAGGCTCTGGAAACACCATATATTTT. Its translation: CASSRPGVGSGNTIYF.

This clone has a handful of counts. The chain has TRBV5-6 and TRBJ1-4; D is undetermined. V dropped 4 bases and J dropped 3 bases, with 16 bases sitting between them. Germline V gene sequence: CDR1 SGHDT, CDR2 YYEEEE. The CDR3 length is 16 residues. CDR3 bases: TGTGCCAGCAGCAAGGACTCGGGGTCCGCTAATGAAAAACTGTTTTTT. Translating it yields CASSKDSGSANEKLFF. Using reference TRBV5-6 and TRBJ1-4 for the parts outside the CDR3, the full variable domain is DAGVTQSPTHLIKTRGQQVTLRCSPKSGHDTVSWYQQALGQGPQFIFQYYEEEERQRGNFPDRFSGHQFPNYSSELNVNALLLGDSALYLCASSKDSGSANEKLFFGSGTQLSVL.

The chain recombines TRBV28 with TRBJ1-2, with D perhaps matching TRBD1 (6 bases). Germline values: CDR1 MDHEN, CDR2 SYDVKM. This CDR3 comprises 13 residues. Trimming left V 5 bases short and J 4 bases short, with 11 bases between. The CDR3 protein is CASSPGTTYGYTF. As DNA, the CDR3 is TGTGCCAGCAGTCCTGGGACAACCTATGGCTACACCTTC.

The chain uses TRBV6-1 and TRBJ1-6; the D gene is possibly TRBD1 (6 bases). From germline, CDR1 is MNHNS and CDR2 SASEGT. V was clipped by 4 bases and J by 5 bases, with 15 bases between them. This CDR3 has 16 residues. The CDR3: CASSVTRGGDNSPLHF. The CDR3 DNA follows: TGTGCCAGCAGTGTGACTCGAGGGGGAGATAATTCACCCCTCCACTTT.

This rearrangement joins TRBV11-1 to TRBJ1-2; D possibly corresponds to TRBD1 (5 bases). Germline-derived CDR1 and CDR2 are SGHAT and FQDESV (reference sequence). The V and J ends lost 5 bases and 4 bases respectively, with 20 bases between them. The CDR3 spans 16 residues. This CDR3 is CASSPDGTSPLYGYTF. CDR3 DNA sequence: TGTGCCAGCAGCCCGGACGGGACTTCACCCCTCTATGGCTACACCTTC. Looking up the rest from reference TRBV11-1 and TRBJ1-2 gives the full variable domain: EAEVAQSPRYKITEKSQAVAFWCDPISGHATLYWYRQILGQGPELLVQFQDESVVDDSQLPKDRFSAERLKGVDSTLKIQPAELGDSAMYLCASSPDGTSPLYGYTFGSGTRLTVV.

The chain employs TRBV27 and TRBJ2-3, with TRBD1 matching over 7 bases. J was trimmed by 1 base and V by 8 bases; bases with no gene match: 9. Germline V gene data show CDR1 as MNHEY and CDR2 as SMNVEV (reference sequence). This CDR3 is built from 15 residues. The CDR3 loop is CASGNGQVGTDTQYF. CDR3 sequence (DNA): TGTGCCAGCGGAAACGGACAGGTGGGCACAGATACGCAGTATTTT.

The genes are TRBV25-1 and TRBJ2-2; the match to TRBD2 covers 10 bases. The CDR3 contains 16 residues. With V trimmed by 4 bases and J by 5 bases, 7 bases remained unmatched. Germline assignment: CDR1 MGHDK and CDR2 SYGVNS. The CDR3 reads CASSAISGRGTGELFF. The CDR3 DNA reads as TGTGCCAGCAGTGCCATCAGCGGGAGGGGAACCGGGGAGCTGTTTTTT. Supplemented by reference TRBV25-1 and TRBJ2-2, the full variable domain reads EADIYQTPRYLVIGTGKKITLECSQTMGHDKMYWYQQDPGMELHLIHYSYGVNSTEKGDLSSESTVSRIRTEHFPLTLESARPSHTSQYLCASSAISGRGTGELFFGEGSRLTVL.

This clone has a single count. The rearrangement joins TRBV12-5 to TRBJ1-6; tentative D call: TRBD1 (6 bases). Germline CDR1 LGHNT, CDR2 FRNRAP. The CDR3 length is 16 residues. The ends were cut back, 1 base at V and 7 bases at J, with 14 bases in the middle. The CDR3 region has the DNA TGTGCTAGTGGTTTGGGGCAGGGGATGGGGAATTCACCCCTCCACTTT. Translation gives CASGLGQGMGNSPLHF.

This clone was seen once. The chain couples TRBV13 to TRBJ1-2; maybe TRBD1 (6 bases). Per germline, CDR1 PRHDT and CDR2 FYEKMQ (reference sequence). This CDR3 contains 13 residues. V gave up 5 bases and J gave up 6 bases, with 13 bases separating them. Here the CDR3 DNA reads TGTGCCAGCAGCAAAAAGACAGGAGATGGCTACACCTTC. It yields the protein CASSKKTGDGYTF.

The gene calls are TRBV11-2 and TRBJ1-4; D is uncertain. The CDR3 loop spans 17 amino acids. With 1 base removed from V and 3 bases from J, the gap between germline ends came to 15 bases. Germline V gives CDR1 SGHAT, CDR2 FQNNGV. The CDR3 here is CASSLVGGSNSNEKLFF. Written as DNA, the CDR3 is TGTGCCAGCAGCTTAGTTGGAGGCAGTAATTCTAATGAAAAACTGTTTTTT.

The CDR3 coding sequence is TGTGCCAGCAGTTTTACAGGGGGTGAGAATTCACCCCTCCACTTT. It specifies CASSFTGGENSPLHF. The chain joins TRBV28 to TRBJ1-6; 8 nucleotides agree with TRBD1. V shed 3 bases and J 7 bases; nucleotides not matched to a gene: 5. This CDR3 region has 15 residues. Germline CDR1 is MDHEN and CDR2 is SYDVKM.

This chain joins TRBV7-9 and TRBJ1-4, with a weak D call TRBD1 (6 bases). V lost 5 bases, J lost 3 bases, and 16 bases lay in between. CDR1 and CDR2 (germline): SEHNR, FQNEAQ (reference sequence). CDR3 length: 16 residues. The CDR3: CASSEQGNVANEKLFF. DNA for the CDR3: TGTGCCAGCAGCGAACAGGGAAATGTAGCTAATGAAAAACTGTTTTTT.

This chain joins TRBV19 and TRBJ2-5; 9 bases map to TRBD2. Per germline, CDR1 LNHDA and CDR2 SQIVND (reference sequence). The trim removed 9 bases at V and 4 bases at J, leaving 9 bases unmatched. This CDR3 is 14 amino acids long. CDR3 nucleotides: TGTGCCAGCAAGCCCTTAGCGGGAGTAGAGACCCAGTACTTC. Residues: CASKPLAGVETQYF.

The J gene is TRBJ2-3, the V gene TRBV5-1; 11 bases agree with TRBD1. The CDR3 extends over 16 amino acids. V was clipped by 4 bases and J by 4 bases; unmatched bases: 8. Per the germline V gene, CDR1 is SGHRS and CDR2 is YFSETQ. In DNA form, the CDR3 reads TGCGCCAGCAGCGACCGGGACAGGGGGACCGCAGATACGCAGTATTTT. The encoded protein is CASSDRDRGTADTQYF.

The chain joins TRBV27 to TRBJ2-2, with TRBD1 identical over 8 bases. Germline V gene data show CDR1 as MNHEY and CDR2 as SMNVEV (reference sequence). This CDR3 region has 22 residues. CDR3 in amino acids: CPQQGGTGGSQNCETNTGELFF. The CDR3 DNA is TGTCCACAGCAAGGGGGGACAGGCGGGTCCCAAAACTGCGAAACAAACACCGGGGAGCTGTTTTTT.

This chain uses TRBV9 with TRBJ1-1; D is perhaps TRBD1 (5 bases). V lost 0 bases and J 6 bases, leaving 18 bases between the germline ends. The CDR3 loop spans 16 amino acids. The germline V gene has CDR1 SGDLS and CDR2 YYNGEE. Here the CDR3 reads CASSVGRGSREAEAFF. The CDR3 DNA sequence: TGTGCCAGCAGCGTAGGGAGGGGTTCGCGAGAGGCTGAAGCTTTCTTT.

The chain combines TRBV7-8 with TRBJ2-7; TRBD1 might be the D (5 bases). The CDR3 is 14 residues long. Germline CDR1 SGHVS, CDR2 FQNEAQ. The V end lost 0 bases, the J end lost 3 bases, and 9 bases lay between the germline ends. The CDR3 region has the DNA TGTGCCAGCAGCTTAGCCCAGGGCCTCTACGAGCAGTACTTC. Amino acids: CASSLAQGLYEQYF.